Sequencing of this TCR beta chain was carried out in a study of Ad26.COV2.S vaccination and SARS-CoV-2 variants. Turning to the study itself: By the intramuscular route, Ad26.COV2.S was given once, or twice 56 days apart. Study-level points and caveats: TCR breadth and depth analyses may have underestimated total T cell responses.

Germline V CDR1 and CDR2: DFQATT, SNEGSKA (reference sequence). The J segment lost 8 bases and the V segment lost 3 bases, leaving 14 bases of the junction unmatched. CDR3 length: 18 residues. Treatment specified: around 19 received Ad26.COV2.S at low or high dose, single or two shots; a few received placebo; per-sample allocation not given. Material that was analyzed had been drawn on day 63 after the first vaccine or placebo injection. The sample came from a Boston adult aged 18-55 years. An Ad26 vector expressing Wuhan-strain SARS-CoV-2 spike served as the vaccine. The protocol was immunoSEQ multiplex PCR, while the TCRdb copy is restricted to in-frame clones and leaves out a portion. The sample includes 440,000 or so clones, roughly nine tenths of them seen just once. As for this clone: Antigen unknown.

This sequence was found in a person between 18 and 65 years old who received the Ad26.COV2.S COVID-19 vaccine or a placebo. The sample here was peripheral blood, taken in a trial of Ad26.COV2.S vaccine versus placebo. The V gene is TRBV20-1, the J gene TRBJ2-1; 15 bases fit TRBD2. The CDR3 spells CSASSRTSGGAITYEQFF. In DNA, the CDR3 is TGCAGTGCTAGTAGTCGGACTAGCGGGGGGGCCATCACATATGAGCAGTTCTTC.